These T cell receptor beta chains were read from a single sample in a study of T cells expressing NK-cell markers. TCRdb reprocessed the 5' RACE reads and stores each CDR3 protein as one record, lacking DNA. In total, the table holds 450,000 to 600,000 distinct CDR3 sequences. Sample: blood T cells: a sorted CD56 or NKG2C T cell subset, CD4+ or CD8+ T cells, or bulk PBMC T cells (not recorded which). The receptors come from a man younger than 35 in good health. Each CDR3 is given with its conserved first and last residue.

TRBV6-5	TRBJ2-3	16	CASSYKQGAWTDTQYF
TRBV29-1	TRBJ1-1	14	CMGGNRGMNTEAFF
TRBV6-2/TRBV6-3	TRBJ2-3	14	CASSGGQITDTQYF
TRBV20-1	TRBJ2-5	16	CSARERLAGLQETQYF
TRBV25-1	TRBJ1-4	14	CASSGGQGSEKLFF
TRBV12-3/TRBV12-4	TRBJ2-5	13	CASSLGGQETQYF
TRBV29-1	TRBJ2-7	16	CSVLLSPTSVENEQYF
TRBV12-3/TRBV12-4	TRBJ1-4	14	CASTITSTNEKLFF
TRBV3-1	TRBJ2-2	17	CASSQEGARGNTGELFF
TRBV10-3	TRBJ2-5	16	CATNDPRLAGGPTQYF
TRBV20-1	TRBJ2-1	13	CSARSLLENEQFF
TRBV27	TRBJ1-1	12	CASSLGVGEAFF
TRBV6-5	TRBJ2-1	15	CASSSLRGWWNEQFF
TRBV12-3/TRBV12-4	TRBJ1-5	15	CASSPYESGAQPQHF
TRBV18	TRBJ2-1	17	CASSPTSGSSSYNEQFF
TRBV5-1	TRBJ2-1	20	CASSFGVPLLAGRYYNEQFF
TRBV9	TRBJ1-2	16	CASSVVGSLIHYGYTF
TRBV2	TRBJ2-6	17	CASSEGTSARGANVLTF
TRBV20-1	TRBJ2-3	14	CSARETASTDTQYF
TRBV12-3/TRBV12-4	TRBJ2-7	18	CASSSRPGTSGRLIEQYF
TRBV25-1	TRBJ2-1	14	CASSARGLSNEQFF
TRBV5-1	TRBJ2-2	17	CASSRPSGPANTGELFF
TRBV7-9	TRBJ1-2	16	CASSPRSQLDSYGYTF
TRBV4-3	TRBJ1-1	15	CASSQDRAGGTEAFF
TRBV2	TRBJ1-1	17	CASIPPRGQAPNTEAFF
TRBV19	TRBJ2-1	16	CATVGGEGGVPHEQFF
TRBV5-1	TRBJ2-7	15	CASSPWGDPTYEQYF
TRBV20-1	TRBJ2-1	11	CSASRLDEQFF
TRBV9	TRBJ1-2	14	CASSEAGFGGGYTF
TRBV6-5	TRBJ2-3	15	CASSFRTVDTDTQYF
TRBV7-9	TRBJ2-5	20	CASSHLSFVSDTRRQETQYF
TRBV7-9	TRBJ2-1	17	CASSSSGRNPSYNEQFF
TRBV7-8	TRBJ1-2	13	CASSPRGTLGYTF